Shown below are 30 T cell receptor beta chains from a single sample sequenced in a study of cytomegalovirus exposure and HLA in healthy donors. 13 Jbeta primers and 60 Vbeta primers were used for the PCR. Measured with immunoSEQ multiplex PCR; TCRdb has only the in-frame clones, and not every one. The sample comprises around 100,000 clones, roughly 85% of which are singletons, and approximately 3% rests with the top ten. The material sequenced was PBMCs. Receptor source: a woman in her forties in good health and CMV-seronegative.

The CDR3 loop reads CASSFGQGFAYNEQFF. The CDR3 nucleotides are TGCGCCAGCAGCTTTGGTCAGGGGTTCGCCTACAATGAGCAGTTCTTC. The rearrangement links TRBV5-1 to TRBJ2-1; TRBD1 might be the D (6 bases). CDR3 length equals 16 residues. V was cut by 2 bases and J by 2 bases, with 14 bases left in between. CDR1 is SGHRS and CDR2 is YFSETQ in the germline V gene.

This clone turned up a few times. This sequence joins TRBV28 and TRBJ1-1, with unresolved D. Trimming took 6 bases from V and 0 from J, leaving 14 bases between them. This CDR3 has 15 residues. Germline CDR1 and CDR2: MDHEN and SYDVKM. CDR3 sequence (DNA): TGTGCCAGCAGGCGGGCGGGGAACATGAACACTGAAGCTTTCTTT. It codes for CASRRAGNMNTEAFF.

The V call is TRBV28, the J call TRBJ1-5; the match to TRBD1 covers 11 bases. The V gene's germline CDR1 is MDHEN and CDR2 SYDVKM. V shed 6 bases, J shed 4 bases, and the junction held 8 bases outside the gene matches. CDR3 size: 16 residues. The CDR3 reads CASRSSGQGANQPQHF. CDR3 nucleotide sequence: TGTGCCAGCAGATCTTCTGGACAGGGGGCTAATCAGCCCCAGCATTTT.

The CDR3 reads CSVSRAGMDEQFF. Written as DNA, the CDR3 is TGCAGCGTTAGCAGGGCGGGAATGGATGAGCAGTTCTTC. V gene TRBV29-1 combines with J gene TRBJ2-1, with a possible D match to TRBD2 (6 bases). Germline CDR1 SQVTM, CDR2 ANQGSEA. The CDR3 totals 13 residues. V was shortened by 5 bases and J by 8 bases, with 16 bases between the two germline ends.

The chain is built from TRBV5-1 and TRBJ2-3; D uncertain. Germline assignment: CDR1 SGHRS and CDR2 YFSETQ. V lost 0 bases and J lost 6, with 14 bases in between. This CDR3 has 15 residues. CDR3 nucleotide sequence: TGCGCCAGCAGCTTGGAAGCGTCGGGTTCTGATACGCAGTATTTT. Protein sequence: CASSLEASGSDTQYF.

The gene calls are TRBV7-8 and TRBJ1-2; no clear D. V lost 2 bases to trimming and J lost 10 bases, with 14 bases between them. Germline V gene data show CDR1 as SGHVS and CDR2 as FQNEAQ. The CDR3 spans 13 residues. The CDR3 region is CASSLRQGIDYTF. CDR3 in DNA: TGTGCCAGCAGCTTACGACAAGGAATCGACTACACCTTC.

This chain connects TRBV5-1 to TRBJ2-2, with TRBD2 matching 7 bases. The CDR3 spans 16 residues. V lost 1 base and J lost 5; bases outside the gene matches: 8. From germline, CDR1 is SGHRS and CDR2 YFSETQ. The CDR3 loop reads CASSLTAGEGTGELFF. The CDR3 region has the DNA TGCGCCAGCAGCTTGACGGCTGGGGAGGGGACCGGGGAGCTGTTTTTT.

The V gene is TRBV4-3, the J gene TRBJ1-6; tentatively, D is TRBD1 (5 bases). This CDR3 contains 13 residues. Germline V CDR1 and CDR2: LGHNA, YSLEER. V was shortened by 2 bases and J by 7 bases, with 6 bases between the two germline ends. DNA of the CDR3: TGCGCCAGCAGCCAAAGACAGAATTCACCCCTCCACTTT. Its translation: CASSQRQNSPLHF.

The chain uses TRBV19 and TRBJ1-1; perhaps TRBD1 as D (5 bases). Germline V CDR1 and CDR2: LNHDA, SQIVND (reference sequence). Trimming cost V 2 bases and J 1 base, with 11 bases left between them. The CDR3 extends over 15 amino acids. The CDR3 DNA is TGTGCCAGTAGTATACGTTTTGGGGCGAACACTGAAGCTTTCTTT. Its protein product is CASSIRFGANTEAFF.

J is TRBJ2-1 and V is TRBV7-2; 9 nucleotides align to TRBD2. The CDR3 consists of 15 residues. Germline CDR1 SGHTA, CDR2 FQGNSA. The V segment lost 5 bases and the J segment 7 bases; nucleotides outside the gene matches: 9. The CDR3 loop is CASSLSGAGGNEQFF. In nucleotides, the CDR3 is TGTGCCAGCAGCCTGTCGGGGGCGGGGGGGAATGAGCAGTTCTTC.

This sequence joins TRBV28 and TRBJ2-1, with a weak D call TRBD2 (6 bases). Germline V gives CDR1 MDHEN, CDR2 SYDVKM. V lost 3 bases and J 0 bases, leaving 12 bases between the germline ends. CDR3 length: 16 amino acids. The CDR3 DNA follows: TGTGCCAGCAGTTTGGAGGGTCCGAGCTCCTACAATGAGCAGTTCTTC. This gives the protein CASSLEGPSSYNEQFF. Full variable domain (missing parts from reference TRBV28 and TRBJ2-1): DVKVTQSSRYLVKRTGEKVFLECVQDMDHENMFWYRQDPGLGLRLIYFSYDVKMKEKGDIPEGYSVSREKKERFSLILESASTNQTSMYLCASSLEGPSSYNEQFFGPGTRLTVL.

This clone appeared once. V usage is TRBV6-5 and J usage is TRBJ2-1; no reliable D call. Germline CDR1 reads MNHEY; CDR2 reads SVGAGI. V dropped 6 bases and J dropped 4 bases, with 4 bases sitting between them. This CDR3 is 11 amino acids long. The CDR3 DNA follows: TGTGCCAGCAGCCAATACAATGAGCAGTTCTTC. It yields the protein CASSQYNEQFF.

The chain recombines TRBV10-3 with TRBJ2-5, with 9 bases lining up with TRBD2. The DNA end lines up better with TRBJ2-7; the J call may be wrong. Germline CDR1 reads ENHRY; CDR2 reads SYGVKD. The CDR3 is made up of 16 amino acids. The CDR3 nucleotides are TGTGCCATCAGTGAGTCCGGTGCGGGGGGGTACTACGAGCAGTACTTC. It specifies CAISESGAGGYYEQYF.

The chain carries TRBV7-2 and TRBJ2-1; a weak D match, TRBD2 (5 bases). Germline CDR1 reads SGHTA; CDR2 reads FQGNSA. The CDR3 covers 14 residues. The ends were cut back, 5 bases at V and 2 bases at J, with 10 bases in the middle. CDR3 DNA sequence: TGTGCCAGCAGCCCAGCCGGGACCTACAATGAGCAGTTCTTC. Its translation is CASSPAGTYNEQFF.

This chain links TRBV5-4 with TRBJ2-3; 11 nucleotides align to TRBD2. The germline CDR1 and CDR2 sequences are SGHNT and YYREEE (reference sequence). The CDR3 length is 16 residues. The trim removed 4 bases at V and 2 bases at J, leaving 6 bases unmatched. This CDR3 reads CASSPQLAGVTDTQYF. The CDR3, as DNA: TGTGCCAGCAGCCCGCAACTAGCGGGAGTCACAGATACGCAGTATTTT. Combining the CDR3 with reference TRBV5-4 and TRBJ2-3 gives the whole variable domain ETGVTQSPTHLIKTRGQQVTLRCSSQSGHNTVSWYQQALGQGPQFIFQYYREEENGRGNFPPRFSGLQFPNYSSELNVNALELDDSALYLCASSPQLAGVTDTQYFGPGTRLTVL.

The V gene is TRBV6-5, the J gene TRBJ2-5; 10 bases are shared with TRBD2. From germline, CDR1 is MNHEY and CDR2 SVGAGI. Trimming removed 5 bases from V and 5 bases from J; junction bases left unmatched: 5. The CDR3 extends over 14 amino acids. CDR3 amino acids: CASSSGRAMETQYF. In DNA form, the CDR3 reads TGTGCCAGCAGTAGCGGGAGGGCCATGGAGACCCAGTACTTC.

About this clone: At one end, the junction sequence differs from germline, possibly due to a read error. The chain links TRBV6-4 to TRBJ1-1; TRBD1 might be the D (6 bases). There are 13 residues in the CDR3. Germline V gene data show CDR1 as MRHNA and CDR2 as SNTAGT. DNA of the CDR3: TGTGCCAGCAGTCCTGGACAGAACACTGGAGCTTTCTTT. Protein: CASSPGQNTGAFF.

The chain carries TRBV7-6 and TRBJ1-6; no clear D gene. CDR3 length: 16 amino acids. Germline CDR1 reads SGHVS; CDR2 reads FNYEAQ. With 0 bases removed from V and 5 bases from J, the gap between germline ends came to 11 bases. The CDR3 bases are TGTGCCAGCAGCTTAGCCATGGCAGGCCATAATTCACCCCTCCACTTT. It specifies CASSLAMAGHNSPLHF.

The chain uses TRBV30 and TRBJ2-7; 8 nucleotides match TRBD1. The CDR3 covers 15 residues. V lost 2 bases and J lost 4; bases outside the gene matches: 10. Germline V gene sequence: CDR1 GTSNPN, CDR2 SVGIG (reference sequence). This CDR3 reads CAWSSRRDRPYEQYF. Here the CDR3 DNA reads TGTGCCTGGAGTTCTAGGCGGGACAGGCCATACGAGCAGTACTTC.

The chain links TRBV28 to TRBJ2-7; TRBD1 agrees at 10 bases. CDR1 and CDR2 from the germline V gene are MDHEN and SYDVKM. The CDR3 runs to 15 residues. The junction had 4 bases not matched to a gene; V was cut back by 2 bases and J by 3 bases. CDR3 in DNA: TGTGCCAGCAGTTTAGTGAGGACAGGGGGCTACGAGCAGTACTTC. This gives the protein CASSLVRTGGYEQYF.

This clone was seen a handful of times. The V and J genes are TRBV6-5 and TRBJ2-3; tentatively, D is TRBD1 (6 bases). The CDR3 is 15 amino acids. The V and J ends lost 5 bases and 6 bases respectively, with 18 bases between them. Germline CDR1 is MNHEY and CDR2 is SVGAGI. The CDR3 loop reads CASSRGTLGRDTQYF. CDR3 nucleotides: TGTGCCAGCAGTAGGGGGACCCTCGGTAGGGATACGCAGTATTTT.

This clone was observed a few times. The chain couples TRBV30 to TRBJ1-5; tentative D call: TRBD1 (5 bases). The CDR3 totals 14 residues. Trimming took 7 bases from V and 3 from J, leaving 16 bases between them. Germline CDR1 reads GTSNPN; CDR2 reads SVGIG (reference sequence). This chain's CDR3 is CAFRKGQNNQPQHF. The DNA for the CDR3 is TGTGCCTTTCGAAAGGGGCAGAACAATCAGCCCCAGCATTTT.

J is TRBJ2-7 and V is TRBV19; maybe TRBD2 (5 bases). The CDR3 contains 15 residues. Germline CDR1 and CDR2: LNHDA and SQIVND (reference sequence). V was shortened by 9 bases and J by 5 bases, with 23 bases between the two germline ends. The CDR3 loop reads CASAPDTGSPHEQYF. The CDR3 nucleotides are TGTGCCAGCGCACCCGACACGGGGTCCCCCCACGAGCAGTACTTC.

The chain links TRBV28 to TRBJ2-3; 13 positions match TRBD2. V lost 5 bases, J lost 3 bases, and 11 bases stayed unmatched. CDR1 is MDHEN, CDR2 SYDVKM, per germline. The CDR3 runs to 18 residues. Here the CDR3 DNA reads TGTGCCAGCAGTCCGTCCCCCGGGACTAGCGGGGCGACAGATACGCAGTATTTT. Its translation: CASSPSPGTSGATDTQYF.

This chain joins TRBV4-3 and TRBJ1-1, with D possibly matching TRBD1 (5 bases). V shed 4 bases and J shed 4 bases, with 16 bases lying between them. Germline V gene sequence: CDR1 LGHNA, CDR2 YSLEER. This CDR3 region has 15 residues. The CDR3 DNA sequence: TGCGCCAGCAGCCTTGTCCCCGGGGGAGGCACTGAAGCTTTCTTT. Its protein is CASSLVPGGGTEAFF.

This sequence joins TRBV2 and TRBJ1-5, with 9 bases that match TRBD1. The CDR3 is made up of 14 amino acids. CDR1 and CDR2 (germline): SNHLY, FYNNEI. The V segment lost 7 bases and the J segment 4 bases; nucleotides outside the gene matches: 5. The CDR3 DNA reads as TGTGCCAGCACGGGACAGGGCCGTAATCAGCCCCAGCATTTT. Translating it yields CASTGQGRNQPQHF.

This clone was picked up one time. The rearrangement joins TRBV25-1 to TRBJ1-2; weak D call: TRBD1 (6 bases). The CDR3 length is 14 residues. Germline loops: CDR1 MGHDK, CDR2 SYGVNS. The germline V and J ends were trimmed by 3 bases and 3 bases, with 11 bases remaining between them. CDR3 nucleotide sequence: TGTGCCAGCAGTGAGCCAGGGGCTGACTATGGCTACACCTTC. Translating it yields CASSEPGADYGYTF.

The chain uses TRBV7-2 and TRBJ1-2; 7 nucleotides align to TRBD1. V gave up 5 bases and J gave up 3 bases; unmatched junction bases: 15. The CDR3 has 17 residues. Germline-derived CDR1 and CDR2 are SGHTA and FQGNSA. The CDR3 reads CASSEGDRGVLDYGYTF. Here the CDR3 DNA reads TGTGCCAGCAGCGAAGGGGACAGAGGGGTCTTGGACTATGGCTACACCTTC. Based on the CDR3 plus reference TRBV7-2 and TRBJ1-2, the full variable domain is GAGVSQSPSNKVTEKGKDVELRCDPISGHTALYWYRQSLGQGLEFLIYFQGNSAPDKSGLPSDRFSAERTGGSVSTLTIQRTQQEDSAVYLCASSEGDRGVLDYGYTFGSGTRLTVV.

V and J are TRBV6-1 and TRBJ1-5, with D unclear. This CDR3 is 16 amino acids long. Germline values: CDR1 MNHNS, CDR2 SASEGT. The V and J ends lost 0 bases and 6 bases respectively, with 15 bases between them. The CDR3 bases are TGTGCCAGCAGTGAAGCGGCGGCCGCACTCGGTCAGCCCCAGCATTTT. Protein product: CASSEAAAALGQPQHF.

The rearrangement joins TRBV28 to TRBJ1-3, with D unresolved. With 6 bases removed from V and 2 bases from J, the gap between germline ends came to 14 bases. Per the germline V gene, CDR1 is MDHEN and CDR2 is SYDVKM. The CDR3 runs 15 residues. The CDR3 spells CASSPPGEPGNTIYF. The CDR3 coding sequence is TGTGCCAGCAGCCCCCCCGGAGAACCTGGAAACACCATATATTTT.